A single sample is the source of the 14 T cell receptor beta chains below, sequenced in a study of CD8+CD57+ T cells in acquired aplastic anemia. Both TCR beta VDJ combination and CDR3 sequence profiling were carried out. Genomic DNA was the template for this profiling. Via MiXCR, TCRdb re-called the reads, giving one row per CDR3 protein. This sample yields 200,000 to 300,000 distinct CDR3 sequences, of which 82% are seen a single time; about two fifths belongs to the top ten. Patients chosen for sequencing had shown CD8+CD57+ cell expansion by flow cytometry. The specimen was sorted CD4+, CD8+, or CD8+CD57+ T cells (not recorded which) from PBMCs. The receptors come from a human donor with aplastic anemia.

CDR3 protein: CASSLDGWVMNTEAFF. The CDR3 region has the DNA TGTGCCAGCAGCTTGGATGGTTGGGTCATGAACACTGAAGCTTTCTTT. The gene calls are TRBV7-2 and TRBJ1-1; D not certain. The CDR3 contains 16 residues. Trimming removed 3 bases at V and 0 bases at J, with 14 bases between. Germline-derived CDR1 and CDR2 are SGHTA and FQGNSA.

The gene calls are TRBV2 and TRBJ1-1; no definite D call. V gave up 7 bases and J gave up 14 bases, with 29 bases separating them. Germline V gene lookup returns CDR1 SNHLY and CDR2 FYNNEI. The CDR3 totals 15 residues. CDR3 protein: CASTLHRTSTDEQFF. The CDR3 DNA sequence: TGTGCCAGCACCTTACATCGTACTAGCACAGATGAGCAGTTCTTT.

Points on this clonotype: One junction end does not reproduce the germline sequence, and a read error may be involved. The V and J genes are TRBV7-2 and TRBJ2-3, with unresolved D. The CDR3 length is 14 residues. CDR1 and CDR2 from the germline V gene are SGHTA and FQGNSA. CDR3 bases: TGTGCCAGCAGCTTAGGGGCAGACCCCGATACGCAGCAGTTT. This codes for CASSLGADPDTQQF.

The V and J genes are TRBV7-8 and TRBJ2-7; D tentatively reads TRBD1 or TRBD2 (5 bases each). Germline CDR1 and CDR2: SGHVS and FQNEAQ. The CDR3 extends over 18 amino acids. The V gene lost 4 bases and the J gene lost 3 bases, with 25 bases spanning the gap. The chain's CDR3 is CASSSGVNGRQLFYEQYV. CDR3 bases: TGTGCCAGCAGCTCCGGGGTTAACGGTAGACAGCTCTTCTACGAGCAGTACGTC.

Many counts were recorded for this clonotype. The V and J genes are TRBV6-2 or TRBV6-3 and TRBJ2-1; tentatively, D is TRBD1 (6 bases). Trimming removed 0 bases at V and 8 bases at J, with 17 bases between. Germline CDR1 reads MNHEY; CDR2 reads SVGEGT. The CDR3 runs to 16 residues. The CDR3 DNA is TGTGCCAGCAGTTACTCGAGCCAGGGGCGCTCCCATGAGCAGTTCTTC. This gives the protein CASSYSSQGRSHEQFF.

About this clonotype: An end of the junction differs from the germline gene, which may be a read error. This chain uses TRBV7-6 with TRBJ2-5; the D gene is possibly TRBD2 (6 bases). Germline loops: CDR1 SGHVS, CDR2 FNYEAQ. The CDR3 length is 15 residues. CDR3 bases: TGTGCCAGCAGCTCCACCACCGGGAGAAAAGCGACCCATTACTTC. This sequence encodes CASSSTTGRKATHYF. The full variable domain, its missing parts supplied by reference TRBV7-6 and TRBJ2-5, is GAGVSQSPRYKVTKRGQDVALRCDPISGHVSLYWYRQALGQGPEFLTYFNYEAQQDKSGLPNDRFSAERPEGSISTLTIQRTEQRDSAMYRCASSSTTGRKATHYFGPGTRLLVL.

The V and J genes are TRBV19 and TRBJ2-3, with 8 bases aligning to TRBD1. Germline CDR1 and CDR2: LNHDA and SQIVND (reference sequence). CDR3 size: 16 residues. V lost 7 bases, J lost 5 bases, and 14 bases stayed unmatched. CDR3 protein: CASKDTAGTGLDTQYF. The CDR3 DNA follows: TGTGCCAGTAAGGATACAGCCGGGACAGGCCTAGATACGCAGTATTTT.

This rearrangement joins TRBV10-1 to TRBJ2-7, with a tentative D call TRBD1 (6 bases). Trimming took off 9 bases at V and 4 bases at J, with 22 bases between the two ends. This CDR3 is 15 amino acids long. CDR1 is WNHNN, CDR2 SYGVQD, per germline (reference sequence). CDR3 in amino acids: CARGSRTAGNYEQYF. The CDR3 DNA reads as TGCGCCAGGGGCAGTAGGACAGCCGGGAATTACGAGCAGTACTTC.

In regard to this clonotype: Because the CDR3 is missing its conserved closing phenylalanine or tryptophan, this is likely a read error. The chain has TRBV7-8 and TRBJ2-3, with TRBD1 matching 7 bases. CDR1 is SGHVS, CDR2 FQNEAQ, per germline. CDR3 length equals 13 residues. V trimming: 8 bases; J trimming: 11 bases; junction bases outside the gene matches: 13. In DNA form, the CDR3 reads TGTGCCAGCGGGGTAGGGGGCAGTGCTAGGCAGTATTAT. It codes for CASGVGGSARQYY.

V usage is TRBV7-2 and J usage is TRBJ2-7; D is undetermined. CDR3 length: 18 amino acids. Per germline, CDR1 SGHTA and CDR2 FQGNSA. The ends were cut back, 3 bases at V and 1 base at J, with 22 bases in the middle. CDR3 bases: TGTGCCAGCAGCTTTCAGCGAGGCGCCACAGCGCTTTCCTACGAGCAGTACGTC. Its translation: CASSFQRGATALSYEQYV.

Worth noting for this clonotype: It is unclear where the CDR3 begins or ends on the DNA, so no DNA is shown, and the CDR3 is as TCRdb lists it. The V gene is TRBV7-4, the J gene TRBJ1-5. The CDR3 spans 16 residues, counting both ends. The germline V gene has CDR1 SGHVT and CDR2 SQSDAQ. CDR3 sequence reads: CASSVVVTSSTSGQHF.

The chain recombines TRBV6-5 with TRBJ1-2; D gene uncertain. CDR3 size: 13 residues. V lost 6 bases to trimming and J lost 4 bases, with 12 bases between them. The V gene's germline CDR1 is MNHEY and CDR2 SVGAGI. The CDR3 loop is CASSPGVLYGYTF. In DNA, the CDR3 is TGTGCCAGCAGCCCCGGGGTCCTCTATGGCTACACCTTC.

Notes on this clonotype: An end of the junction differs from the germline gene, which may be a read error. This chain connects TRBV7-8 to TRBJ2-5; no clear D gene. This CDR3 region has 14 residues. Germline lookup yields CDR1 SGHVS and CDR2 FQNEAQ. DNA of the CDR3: TGTGCCACCAGCTTAGCTGGTCAGCAAGAGACCCAGTACTTC. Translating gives CATSLAGQQETQYF.

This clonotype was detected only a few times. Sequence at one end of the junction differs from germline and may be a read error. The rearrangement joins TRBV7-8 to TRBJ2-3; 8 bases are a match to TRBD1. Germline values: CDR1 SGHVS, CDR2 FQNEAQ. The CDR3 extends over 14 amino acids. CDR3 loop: CASSLVAGQGMGEF. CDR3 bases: TGTGCCAGCAGCTTAGTTGCCGGACAGGGAATGGGTGAGTTT.